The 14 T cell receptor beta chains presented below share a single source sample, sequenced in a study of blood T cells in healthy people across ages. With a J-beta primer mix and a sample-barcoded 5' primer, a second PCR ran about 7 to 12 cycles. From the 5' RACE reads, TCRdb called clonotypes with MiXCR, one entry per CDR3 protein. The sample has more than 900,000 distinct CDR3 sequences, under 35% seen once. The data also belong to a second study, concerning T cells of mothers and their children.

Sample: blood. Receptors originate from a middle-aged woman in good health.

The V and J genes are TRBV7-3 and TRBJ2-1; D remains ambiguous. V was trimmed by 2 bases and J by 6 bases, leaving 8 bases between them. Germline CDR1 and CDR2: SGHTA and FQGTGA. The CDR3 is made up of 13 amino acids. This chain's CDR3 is CASSLLGPNEQFF. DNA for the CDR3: TGTGCCAGCAGCTTATTAGGGCCCAATGAGCAGTTCTTC.

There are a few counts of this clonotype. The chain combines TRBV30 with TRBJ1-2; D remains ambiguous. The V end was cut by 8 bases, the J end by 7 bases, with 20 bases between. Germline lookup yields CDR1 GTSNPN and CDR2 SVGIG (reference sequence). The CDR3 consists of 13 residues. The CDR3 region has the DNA TGTGCCCGCCTGGCCGAAGGAAGCGGTGGCTACACCTTC. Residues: CARLAEGSGGYTF.

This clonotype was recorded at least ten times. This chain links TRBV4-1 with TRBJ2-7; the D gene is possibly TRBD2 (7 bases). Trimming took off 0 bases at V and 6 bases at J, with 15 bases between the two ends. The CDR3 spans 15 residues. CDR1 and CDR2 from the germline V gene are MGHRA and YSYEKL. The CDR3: CASSQDGRGVLEQYF. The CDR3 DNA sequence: TGCGCCAGCAGCCAAGATGGGAGGGGGGTTCTCGAGCAGTACTTC.

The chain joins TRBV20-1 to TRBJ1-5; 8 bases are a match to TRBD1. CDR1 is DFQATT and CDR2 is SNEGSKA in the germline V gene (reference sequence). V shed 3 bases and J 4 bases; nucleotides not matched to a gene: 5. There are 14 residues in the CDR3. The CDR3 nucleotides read TGCAGTGCTAGCCGGACAGGGAATAATCAGCCCCAGCATTTT. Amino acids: CSASRTGNNQPQHF.

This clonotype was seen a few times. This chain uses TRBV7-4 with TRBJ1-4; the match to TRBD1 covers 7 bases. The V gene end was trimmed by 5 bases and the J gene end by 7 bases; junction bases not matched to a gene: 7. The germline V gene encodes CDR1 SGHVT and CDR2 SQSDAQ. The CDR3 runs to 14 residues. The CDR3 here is CASSIRQGSEKLFF. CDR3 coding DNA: TGTGCCAGCAGCATCAGACAGGGTAGTGAAAAACTGTTTTTT.

In nucleotides, the CDR3 is TGTGCCAGCACTATTCGGCGGGGGTTGAATGTACGGGCCGGGGAGCTGTTTTTT. Residues: CASTIRRGLNVRAGELFF. The rearrangement uses TRBV12-3 or TRBV12-4 and TRBJ2-2; 7 nucleotides match TRBD2. Germline trimming cut 7 bases from V and 6 bases from J; bases unmatched to any gene: 20. The CDR3 covers 18 residues.

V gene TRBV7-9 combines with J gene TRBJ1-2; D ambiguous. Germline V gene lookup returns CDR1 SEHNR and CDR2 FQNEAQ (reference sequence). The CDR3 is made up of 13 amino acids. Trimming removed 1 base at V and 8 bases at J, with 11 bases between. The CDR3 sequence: CASSLGVRGGYTF. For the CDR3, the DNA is TGTGCCAGCAGCTTAGGAGTCCGCGGGGGCTACACCTTC.

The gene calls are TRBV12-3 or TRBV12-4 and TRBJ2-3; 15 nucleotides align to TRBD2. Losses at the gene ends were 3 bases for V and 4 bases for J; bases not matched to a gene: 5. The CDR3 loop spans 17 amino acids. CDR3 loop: CASSFGLAGGTSDTQYF. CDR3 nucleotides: TGTGCCAGCAGTTTCGGACTAGCGGGGGGGACCTCAGATACGCAGTATTTT.

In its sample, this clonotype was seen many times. The CDR3 DNA sequence: TGTGCCAGCAGAGCCGGGACAGTTGATTACGAGCAGTACTTC. The encoded protein is CASRAGTVDYEQYF. This chain connects TRBV7-2 to TRBJ2-7, with 7 bases that match TRBD1. Germline V lookup: CDR1 SGHTA, CDR2 FQGNSA. J gave up 4 bases and V 6 bases, and 9 bases lay outside the gene matches. This CDR3 is built from 14 residues.

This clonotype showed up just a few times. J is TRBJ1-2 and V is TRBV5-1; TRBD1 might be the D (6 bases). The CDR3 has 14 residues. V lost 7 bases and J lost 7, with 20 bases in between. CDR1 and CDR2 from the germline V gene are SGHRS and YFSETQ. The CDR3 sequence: CASGPGAGTSGYTF. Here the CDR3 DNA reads TGCGCCAGCGGACCGGGGGCGGGGACCTCTGGCTACACCTTC.

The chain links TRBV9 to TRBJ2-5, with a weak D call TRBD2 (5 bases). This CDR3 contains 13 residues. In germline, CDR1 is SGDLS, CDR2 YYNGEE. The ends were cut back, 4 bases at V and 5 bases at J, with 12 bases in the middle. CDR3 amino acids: CASSPGWRETQYF. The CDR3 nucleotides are TGTGCCAGCAGCCCCGGTTGGAGGGAGACCCAGTACTTC.

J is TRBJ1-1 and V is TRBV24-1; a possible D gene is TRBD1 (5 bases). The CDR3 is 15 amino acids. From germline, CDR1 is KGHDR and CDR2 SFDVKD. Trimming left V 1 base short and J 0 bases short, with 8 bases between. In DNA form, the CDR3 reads TGTGCCACCAGTGATTTCCCAGGGTTGAACACTGAAGCTTTCTTT. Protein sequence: CATSDFPGLNTEAFF.

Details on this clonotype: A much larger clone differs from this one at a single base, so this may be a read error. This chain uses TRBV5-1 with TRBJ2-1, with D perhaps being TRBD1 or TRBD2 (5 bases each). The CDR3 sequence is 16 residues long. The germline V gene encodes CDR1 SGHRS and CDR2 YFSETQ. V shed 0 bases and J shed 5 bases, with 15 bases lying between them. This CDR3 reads CASSLVSQRGDNEQFF. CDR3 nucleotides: TGCGCCAGCAGCTTGGTGAGTCAGAGAGGGGACAATGAGCAGTTCTTC.

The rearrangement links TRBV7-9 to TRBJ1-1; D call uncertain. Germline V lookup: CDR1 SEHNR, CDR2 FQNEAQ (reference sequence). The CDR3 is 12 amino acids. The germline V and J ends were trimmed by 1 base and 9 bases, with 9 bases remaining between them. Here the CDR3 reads CASSLVSDKAFF. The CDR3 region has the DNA TGTGCCAGCAGCTTAGTAAGCGACAAAGCTTTCTTT.